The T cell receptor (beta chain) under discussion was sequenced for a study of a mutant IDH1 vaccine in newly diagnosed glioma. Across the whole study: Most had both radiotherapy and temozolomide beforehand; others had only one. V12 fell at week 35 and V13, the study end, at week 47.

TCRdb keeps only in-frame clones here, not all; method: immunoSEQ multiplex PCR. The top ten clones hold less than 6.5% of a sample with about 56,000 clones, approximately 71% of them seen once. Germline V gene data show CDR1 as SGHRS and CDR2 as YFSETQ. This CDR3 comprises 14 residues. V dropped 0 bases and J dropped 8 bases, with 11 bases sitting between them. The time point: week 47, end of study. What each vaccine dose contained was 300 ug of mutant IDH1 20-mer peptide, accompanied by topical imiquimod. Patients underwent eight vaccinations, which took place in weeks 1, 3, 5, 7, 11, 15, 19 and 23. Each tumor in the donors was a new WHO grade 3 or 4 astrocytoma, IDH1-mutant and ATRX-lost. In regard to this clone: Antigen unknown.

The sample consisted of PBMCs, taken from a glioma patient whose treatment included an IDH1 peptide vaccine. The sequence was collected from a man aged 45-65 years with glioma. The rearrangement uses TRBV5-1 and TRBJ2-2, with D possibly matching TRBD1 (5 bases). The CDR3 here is CASSLERGTGELFF. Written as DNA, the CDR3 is TGCGCCAGCAGCTTGGAAAGGGGAACGGGGGAGCTGTTTTTT.